This T cell receptor (beta chain) was sequenced for a study of blood T cell repertoires in COVID-19. Trimming at V came to 5 bases and at J to 6 bases, leaving 8 bases not matched to a gene. This CDR3 has 16 residues. Per the germline V gene, CDR1 is SGHTA and CDR2 is FQGTGA. Under the authors' procedure: Estimation of nucleated cell counts relied on the amplification of reference gene primers. Produced via immunoSEQ multiplex PCR; TCRdb's table is partial and in-frame only. V, J and clone size derive from that table, while D and trimming were established from the DNA sequence. This table holds around 260,000 clones, 89% found once.

The sequencing sample was made of peripheral blood. The rearrangement uses TRBV7-3 and TRBJ2-1; 12 positions agree with TRBD2. This clonotype was obtained from a woman aged 40 to 49 who had recovered from COVID-19. The CDR3 DNA reads TGTGCCAGCAGCCGGGCCGGACTAGCGGGACTCAATGAGCAGTTCTTC. Protein product: CASSRAGLAGLNEQFF.